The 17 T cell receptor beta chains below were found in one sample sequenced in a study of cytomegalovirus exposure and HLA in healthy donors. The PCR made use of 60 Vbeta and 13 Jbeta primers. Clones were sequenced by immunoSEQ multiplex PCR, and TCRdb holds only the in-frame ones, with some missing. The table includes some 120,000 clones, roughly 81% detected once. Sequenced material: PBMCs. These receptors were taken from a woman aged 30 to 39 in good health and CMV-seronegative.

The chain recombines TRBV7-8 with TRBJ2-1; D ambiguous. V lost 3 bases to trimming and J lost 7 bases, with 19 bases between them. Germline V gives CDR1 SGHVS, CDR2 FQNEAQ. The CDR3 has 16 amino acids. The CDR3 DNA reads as TGTGCCAGCAGCTTCGAGAGGCCAGAACATGGGAATGAGCAGTTCTTC. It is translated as CASSFERPEHGNEQFF.

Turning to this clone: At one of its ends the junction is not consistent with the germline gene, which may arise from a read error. CDR3: CASRYLQGWGNTIYF. Written as DNA, the CDR3 is TGTGCCAGCAGGTACTTACAGGGTTGGGGAAACACCATATATTTT. The rearrangement links TRBV6-5 to TRBJ1-3, with D perhaps matching TRBD1 (6 bases). Germline loops: CDR1 MNHEY, CDR2 SVGAGI. This CDR3 is 15 amino acids long.

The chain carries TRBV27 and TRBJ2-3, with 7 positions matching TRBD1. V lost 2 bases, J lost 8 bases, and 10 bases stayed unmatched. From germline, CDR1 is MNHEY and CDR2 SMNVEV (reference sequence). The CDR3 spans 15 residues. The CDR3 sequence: CASSLMYGSGGTQYF. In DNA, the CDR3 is TGTGCCAGCAGTTTAATGTACGGGTCAGGGGGTACGCAGTATTTT.

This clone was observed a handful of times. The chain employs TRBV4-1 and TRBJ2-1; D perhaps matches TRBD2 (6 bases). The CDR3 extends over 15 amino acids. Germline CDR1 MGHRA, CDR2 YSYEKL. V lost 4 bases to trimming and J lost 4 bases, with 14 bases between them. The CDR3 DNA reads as TGCGCCAGCAGCCTTAGGACGGGAGATTACAATGAGCAGTTCTTC. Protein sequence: CASSLRTGDYNEQFF.

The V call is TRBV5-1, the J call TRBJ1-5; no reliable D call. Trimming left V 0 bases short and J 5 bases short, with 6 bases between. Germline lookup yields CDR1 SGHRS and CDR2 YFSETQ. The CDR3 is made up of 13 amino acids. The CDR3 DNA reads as TGCGCCAGCAGCTTGGTCCCTGATCAGCCCCAGCATTTT. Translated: CASSLVPDQPQHF.

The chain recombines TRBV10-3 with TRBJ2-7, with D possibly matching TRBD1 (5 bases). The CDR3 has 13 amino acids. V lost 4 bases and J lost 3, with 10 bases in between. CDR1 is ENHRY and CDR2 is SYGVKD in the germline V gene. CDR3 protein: CAISASDSYEQYF. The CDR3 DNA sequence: TGTGCCATCAGTGCGTCTGACAGCTACGAGCAGTACTTC.

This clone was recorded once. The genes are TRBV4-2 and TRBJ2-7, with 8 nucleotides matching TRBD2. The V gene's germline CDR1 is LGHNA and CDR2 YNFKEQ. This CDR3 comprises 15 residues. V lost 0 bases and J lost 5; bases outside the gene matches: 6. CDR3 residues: CASSQDPGTSNEQYF. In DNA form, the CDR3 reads TGTGCCAGCAGCCAAGATCCGGGGACTAGTAACGAGCAGTACTTC.

The CDR3 region has the DNA TGTGCCAGTAGTATAGAACAGGGATTGGGAACCTATGGCTACACCTTC. Its translation: CASSIEQGLGTYGYTF. The chain has TRBV19 and TRBJ1-2; D is perhaps TRBD1 (6 bases). The germline gives CDR1 LNHDA, CDR2 SQIVND (reference sequence). V was shortened by 0 bases and J by 4 bases, with 15 bases between the two germline ends. CDR3 length: 16 amino acids.

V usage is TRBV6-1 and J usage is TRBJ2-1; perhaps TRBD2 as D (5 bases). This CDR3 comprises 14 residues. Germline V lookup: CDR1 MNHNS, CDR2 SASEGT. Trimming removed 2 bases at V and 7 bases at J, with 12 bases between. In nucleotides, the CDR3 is TGTGCCAGCAGTGAAATTGGAGGCGGTAATGAGCAGTTCTTC. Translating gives CASSEIGGGNEQFF.

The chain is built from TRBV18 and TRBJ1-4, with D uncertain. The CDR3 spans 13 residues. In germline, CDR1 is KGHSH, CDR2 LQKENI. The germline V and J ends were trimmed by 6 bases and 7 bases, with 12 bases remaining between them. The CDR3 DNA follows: TGTGCCAGCTCGTCCTATGGGAGTGAAAAACTGTTTTTT. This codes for CASSSYGSEKLFF.

This CDR3 reads CASSQLAAGTGGPLTYEQYF. CDR3 nucleotide sequence: TGCGCCAGCAGTCAATTGGCCGCCGGGACAGGGGGCCCTCTCACCTACGAGCAGTACTTC. The chain has TRBV23-1 and TRBJ2-7; TRBD1 matches at 12 bases. TRBV23-1 is labeled an ORF, and its function is uncertain. The V segment lost 1 base and the J segment 2 bases; nucleotides outside the gene matches: 15. There are 20 residues in the CDR3.

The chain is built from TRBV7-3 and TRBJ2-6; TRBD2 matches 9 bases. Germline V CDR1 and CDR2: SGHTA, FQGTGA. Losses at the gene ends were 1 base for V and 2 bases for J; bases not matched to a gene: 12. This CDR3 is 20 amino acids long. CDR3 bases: TGTGCCAGCAGCTTAAGTCGAGCGGGGGGCACCTTCCCTGGGGCCAACGTCCTGACTTTC. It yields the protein CASSLSRAGGTFPGANVLTF.

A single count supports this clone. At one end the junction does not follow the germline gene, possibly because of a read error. The chain's CDR3 is CSSSLEGGVPSYEQYF. CDR3 DNA sequence: TGTTCCAGCAGCTTAGAAGGGGGAGTTCCGTCCTACGAGCAGTACTTC. The gene calls are TRBV7-9 and TRBJ2-7, with D maybe TRBD1 (6 bases). CDR1 and CDR2 from the germline V gene are SEHNR and FQNEAQ (reference sequence). The CDR3 has 16 residues.

CDR3 in amino acids: CASRQRCRVRRPQHF. The CDR3 bases are TGTGCCAGCAGGCAGAGGTGCAGGGTCCGCCGGCCCCAGCATTTT. The rearrangement uses TRBV6-5 and TRBJ1-5, with a weak D call TRBD1 (5 bases). This CDR3 region has 15 residues. Deletions cut 6 bases from V and 9 bases from J, with 21 bases between. The germline V gene encodes CDR1 MNHEY and CDR2 SVGAGI.

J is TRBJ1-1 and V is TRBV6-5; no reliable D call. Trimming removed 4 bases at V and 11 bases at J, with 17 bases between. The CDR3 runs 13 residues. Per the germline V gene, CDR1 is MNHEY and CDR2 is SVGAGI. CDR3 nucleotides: TGTGCCAGCAGTTCCCTAAGTCCAGGTCTCGCTTTCTTT. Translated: CASSSLSPGLAFF.

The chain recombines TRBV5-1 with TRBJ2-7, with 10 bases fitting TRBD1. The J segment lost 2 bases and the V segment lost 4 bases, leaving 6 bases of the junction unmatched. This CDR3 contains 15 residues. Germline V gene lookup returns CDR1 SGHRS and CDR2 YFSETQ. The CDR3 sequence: CASSPGGQGTYEQYF. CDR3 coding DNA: TGCGCCAGCAGCCCCGGGGGACAGGGGACCTACGAGCAGTACTTC.

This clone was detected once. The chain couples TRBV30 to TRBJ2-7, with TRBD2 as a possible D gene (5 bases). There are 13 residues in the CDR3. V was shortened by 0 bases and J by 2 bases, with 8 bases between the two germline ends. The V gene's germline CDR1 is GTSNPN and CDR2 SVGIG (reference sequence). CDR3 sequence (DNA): TGTGCCTGGAGTGTCGGAGGAACCTACGAGCAGTACTTC. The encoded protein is CAWSVGGTYEQYF.